This T cell receptor beta chain was obtained from a study of control samples from healthy donors and cancer patients. Generated by immunoSEQ multiplex PCR, the TCRdb table keeps only in-frame clones and is missing some. The sample records some 82,000 clones, around 87% being singletons. Trimming pared 7 bases from V and 5 bases from J, leaving 18 bases between. CDR1 MDHEN and CDR2 SYDVKM come from the germline V gene. CDR3 length: 15 amino acids. The specimen was blood. The sequence was obtained from a man aged 50 or older in good health. The chain couples TRBV28 to TRBJ1-5; weak D call: TRBD1 (6 bases). The CDR3 region has the DNA TGTGCCAGCACCACCCCCGGGGGGGCCCATCAGCCCCAGCATTTT. It yields the protein CASTTPGGAHQPQHF.